The 30 T cell receptor beta chains presented below share a single source sample, sequenced in a study of T cell responses to AZD1222 COVID-19 vaccine. Clones were sequenced by immunoSEQ multiplex PCR, and TCRdb holds only the in-frame ones, with some missing. The sample has 95,000 to 150,000 clones; around 92% are singletons. The material sequenced was peripheral blood, taken 28 days after the second AZD1222 dose. Receptors originate from an adult who received the AZD1222 COVID-19 vaccine.

The chain couples TRBV7-2 to TRBJ1-6, with 7 bases fitting TRBD1. Germline V lookup: CDR1 SGHTA, CDR2 FQGNSA. V trimming: 4 bases; J trimming: 5 bases; junction bases outside the gene matches: 8. The CDR3 is made up of 16 amino acids. The chain's CDR3 is CASSSLGGQNNSPLHF. In DNA, the CDR3 is TGTGCCAGCAGCTCATTAGGGGGACAGAATAATTCACCCCTCCACTTT.

V is TRBV6-6 and J is TRBJ2-1, with TRBD2 identical over 11 bases. Germline V gene data show CDR1 as MNHNY and CDR2 as SVGAGI (reference sequence). Unmatched junction bases numbered 11, after V lost 5 bases and J lost 2 bases. The CDR3 covers 18 residues. CDR3 nucleotide sequence: TGTGCCAGCAGTCAGCCAGGGACTAGCGGTACCACCTACAATGAGCAGTTCTTC. This sequence encodes CASSQPGTSGTTYNEQFF.

This chain joins TRBV7-9 and TRBJ2-5; weak D call: TRBD1 (5 bases). CDR1 is SEHNR, CDR2 FQNEAQ, per germline (reference sequence). The V end was cut by 3 bases, the J end by 2 bases, with 10 bases between. This CDR3 contains 14 residues. CDR3 nucleotide sequence: TGTGCCAGCAGCTTGACAGTTTCTCAAGAGACCCAGTACTTC. As protein: CASSLTVSQETQYF.

The V and J genes are TRBV28 and TRBJ1-3; possible D gene TRBD1, 5 bases. Trimming shortened V by 5 bases and J by 4 bases, and 9 bases separated the two germline ends. The CDR3 extends over 13 amino acids. Per the germline V gene, CDR1 is MDHEN and CDR2 is SYDVKM. The CDR3 DNA reads TGTGCCAGCAGTCGGGACCCCGGAAACACCATATATTTT. Protein: CASSRDPGNTIYF.

This clone appeared a single time. V and J are TRBV2 and TRBJ1-1, with TRBD1 matching over 8 bases. Germline CDR1 is SNHLY and CDR2 is FYNNEI. V gave up 8 bases and J gave up 0 bases; unmatched junction bases: 14. This CDR3 spans 17 amino acids. CDR3 in amino acids: CASFLDRAGSLNTEAFF. CDR3 DNA sequence: TGTGCCAGCTTCCTGGACAGGGCGGGGAGCCTGAACACTGAAGCTTTCTTT.

This sequence joins TRBV2 and TRBJ2-7; TRBD1 matches at 7 bases. The germline V gene has CDR1 SNHLY and CDR2 FYNNEI. The CDR3 consists of 15 residues. V lost 7 bases, J lost 2 bases, and 11 bases stayed unmatched. CDR3 in amino acids: CASNSGTEKPYEQYF. DNA of the CDR3: TGTGCCAGCAACTCCGGGACAGAAAAACCCTACGAGCAGTACTTC.

In this sample, this clone turned up once. J is TRBJ1-2 and V is TRBV19; the D gene is possibly TRBD1 (5 bases). Germline CDR1 is LNHDA and CDR2 is SQIVND (reference sequence). The ends were cut back, 10 bases at V and 7 bases at J, with 16 bases in the middle. CDR3 size: 12 residues. CDR3 in DNA: TGTGCCACTCGAACGGGGGAAGTTGGCTACACCTTC. Encoded protein: CATRTGEVGYTF. Variable domain in full (rest from reference TRBV19 and TRBJ1-2): DGGITQSPKYLFRKEGQNVTLSCEQNLNHDAMYWYRQDPGQGLRLIYYSQIVNDFQKGDIAEGYSVSREKKESFPLTVTSAQKNPTAFYLCATRTGEVGYTFGSGTRLTVV.

The chain has TRBV19 and TRBJ1-3; 8 bases match TRBD1. In germline, CDR1 is LNHDA, CDR2 SQIVND (reference sequence). Trimming took 8 bases from V and 2 from J; bases not matched to a gene: 8. CDR3 length equals 15 residues. CDR3 sequence reads: CASAYDRGPGNTIYF. In nucleotides, the CDR3 is TGTGCCAGTGCGTACGACAGGGGACCTGGAAACACCATATATTTT.

The chain carries TRBV19 and TRBJ2-1; 9 bases are a match to TRBD2. Germline V gives CDR1 LNHDA, CDR2 SQIVND (reference sequence). The junction had 3 bases not matched to a gene; V was cut back by 3 bases and J by 6 bases. CDR3 size: 14 residues. The CDR3 here is CASSIAGGPNEQFF. DNA of the CDR3: TGTGCCAGTAGTATTGCGGGAGGGCCCAATGAGCAGTTCTTC.

The chain carries TRBV2 and TRBJ1-6, with TRBD1 identical over 7 bases. Trimming removed 6 bases from V and 7 bases from J; junction bases left unmatched: 3. Looked up from germline, CDR1 is SNHLY and CDR2 is FYNNEI. The CDR3 has 13 residues. The CDR3 spells CASRETGNSPLHF. CDR3 nucleotide sequence: TGTGCCAGCAGGGAGACAGGGAATTCACCCCTCCACTTT.

The V call is TRBV7-2, the J call TRBJ2-1; no clear D. The germline CDR1 and CDR2 sequences are SGHTA and FQGNSA. Between the trimmed V and J ends, which lost 4 bases and 6 bases, there was a span of 13 bases. The CDR3 is 14 residues long. In DNA, the CDR3 is TGTGCCAGCAGCTCTGTTTGGGGTGGCAATGAGCAGTTCTTC. As protein: CASSSVWGGNEQFF.

The chain couples TRBV7-8 to TRBJ2-5; D perhaps matches TRBD2 (6 bases). The CDR3 runs 15 residues. Germline CDR1 SGHVS, CDR2 FQNEAQ. V lost 5 bases, J lost 1 base, and 14 bases lay in between. CDR3 bases: TGTGCCAGCAGCCCCTTCACGGGGGTCCAAGAGACCCAGTACTTC. Encoded protein: CASSPFTGVQETQYF.

This chain links TRBV6-5 with TRBJ2-7; the D gene is possibly TRBD1 (5 bases). CDR1 and CDR2 (germline): MNHEY, SVGAGI. This CDR3 spans 14 amino acids. The V end lost 10 bases, the J end lost 3 bases, and 19 bases lay between the germline ends. The CDR3 region is CANLQSSQGYEQYF. CDR3 in DNA: TGTGCCAACCTCCAATCATCGCAGGGCTACGAGCAGTACTTC.

This clone has only one observation. The rearrangement uses TRBV11-2 and TRBJ1-3; 8 bases agree with TRBD1. The CDR3 runs 14 residues. The V and J ends lost 2 bases and 6 bases, in that order; junction bases with no gene match: 3. In germline, CDR1 is SGHAT, CDR2 FQNNGV. The CDR3 loop is CASSLSRGLNTIYF. The CDR3 DNA follows: TGTGCCAGCAGCTTAAGCAGGGGGCTAAACACCATATATTTT.

This rearrangement joins TRBV5-4 to TRBJ2-3, with 10 bases fitting TRBD2. The CDR3 runs to 15 residues. Germline V gives CDR1 SGHNT, CDR2 YYREEE (reference sequence). J gave up 6 bases and V 1 base, and 5 bases lay outside the gene matches. The chain's CDR3 is CASSLLAGGGDTQYF. DNA of the CDR3: TGTGCCAGCAGCTTGTTAGCGGGGGGCGGGGATACGCAGTATTTT.

The chain couples TRBV21-1 to TRBJ1-6. TRBV21-1 is assigned pseudogene status. This CDR3 has 13 residues. CDR3 residues: CASSKGRNSPLHF. The CDR3 nucleotides are TGTGCCAGCAGCAAAGGGCGGAATTCACCCCTCCACTTT.

The V call is TRBV2, the J call TRBJ1-5; tentatively, D is TRBD1 (5 bases). Germline V CDR1 and CDR2: SNHLY, FYNNEI. This CDR3 has 14 amino acids. The V end lost 8 bases, the J end lost 3 bases, and 14 bases lay between the germline ends. CDR3 amino acids: CASGLDSNNQPQHF. The DNA of the CDR3 is TGTGCCAGCGGACTCGACAGTAACAATCAGCCCCAGCATTTT.

The chain joins TRBV3-1 (or the pseudogene TRBV3-2) to TRBJ1-1; D unresolved. The CDR3 is 14 amino acids. V lost 0 bases to trimming and J lost 5 bases, with 10 bases between them. CDR1 is LGHDT and CDR2 is YNNKEL in the germline V gene (reference sequence). The CDR3 bases are TGTGCCAGCAGCCAAGATGGGAGTTCAACTGAAGCTTTCTTT. It is translated as CASSQDGSSTEAFF.

The rearrangement links TRBV5-6 to TRBJ1-2; TRBD1 might be the D (5 bases). Germline-derived CDR1 and CDR2 are SGHDT and YYEEEE. The CDR3 consists of 13 residues. Trimming took off 2 bases at V and 6 bases at J, with 11 bases between the two ends. CDR3 DNA: TGTGCCAGCAGCTTACTGACAGTACATGGCTACACCTTC. Translated, it gives CASSLLTVHGYTF.

J is TRBJ1-4 and V is TRBV6-5; TRBD1 matches at 10 bases. The CDR3 is 14 amino acids. In germline, CDR1 is MNHEY, CDR2 SVGAGI. Trimming took 4 bases from V and 11 from J; bases not matched to a gene: 7. This CDR3 is CASSWTPGQGKLFF. The CDR3 DNA sequence: TGTGCCAGCAGTTGGACCCCGGGACAGGGGAAACTGTTTTTT.

The chain employs TRBV15 and TRBJ1-3; 7 nucleotides agree with TRBD1. The length of the CDR3 is 15 residues. In germline, CDR1 is LNHNV, CDR2 YYDKDF (reference sequence). The V and J ends lost 7 bases and 2 bases, in that order; junction bases with no gene match: 8. DNA for the CDR3: TGTGCCACCAAGAGGGACAGTGGCGCTGGAAACACCATATATTTT. Amino acids: CATKRDSGAGNTIYF.

The chain links TRBV6-6 to TRBJ1-2; possible D gene TRBD1, 5 bases. Trimming took off 6 bases at V and 6 bases at J, with 32 bases between the two ends. Looked up from germline, CDR1 is MNHNY and CDR2 is SVGAGI (reference sequence). The CDR3 has 19 residues. CDR3 nucleotide sequence: TGTGCCAGCAGCCGAACACCTCGTGAAGGGGCGCTTCCGGAGGATGGCTACACCTTC. Translated: CASSRTPREGALPEDGYTF.

The gene calls are TRBV5-1 and TRBJ2-3, with 11 bases aligning to TRBD2. The V segment lost 4 bases and the J segment 4 bases; nucleotides outside the gene matches: 17. This CDR3 region has 19 residues. From germline, CDR1 is SGHRS and CDR2 YFSETQ. The CDR3 sequence is CASSLTSGSGMRGPDTQYF. The CDR3 nucleotides read TGCGCCAGCAGCCTTACTAGCGGGAGTGGCATGAGGGGGCCAGATACGCAGTATTTT.

The rearrangement joins TRBV18 to TRBJ2-7; D is ambiguous. CDR3 length equals 13 residues. Germline V gene lookup returns CDR1 KGHSH and CDR2 LQKENI. V lost 3 bases and J 7 bases, leaving 13 bases between the germline ends. The chain's CDR3 is CASSPAIQDEQYF. The CDR3 DNA is TGTGCCAGCTCACCCGCGATTCAGGATGAGCAGTACTTC. The entire variable domain, with the rest obtained from reference TRBV18 and TRBJ2-7, is as follows: NAGVMQNPRHLVRRRGQEARLRCSPMKGHSHVYWYRQLPEEGLKFMVYLQKENIIDESGMPKERFSAEFPKEGPSILRIQQVVRGDSAAYFCASSPAIQDEQYFGPGTRLTVT.

The CDR3 region is CASSLMGENQPQHF. DNA of the CDR3: TGCGCCAGCAGCTTGATGGGGGAAAATCAGCCCCAGCATTTT. The chain combines TRBV5-1 with TRBJ1-5, with D tentatively TRBD1 (5 bases). The CDR3 runs to 14 residues. The germline V gene has CDR1 SGHRS and CDR2 YFSETQ. The ends were cut back, 1 base at V and 4 bases at J, with 9 bases in the middle.

This clone occurred once. The chain combines TRBV24-1 with TRBJ2-1; D may be TRBD2 (5 bases). Germline-derived CDR1 and CDR2 are KGHDR and SFDVKD. The CDR3 has 15 amino acids. Between the trimmed V and J ends, which lost 0 bases and 5 bases, there was a span of 10 bases. The CDR3 nucleotides are TGTGCCACCAGTGATTTGAGGCAAGCGGACAATGAGCAGTTCTTC. It is translated as CATSDLRQADNEQFF.

The chain uses TRBV2 and TRBJ2-2; 8 bases are shared with TRBD2. The V and J ends lost 5 bases and 4 bases, in that order; junction bases with no gene match: 18. The CDR3 runs to 19 residues. From germline, CDR1 is SNHLY and CDR2 FYNNEI. The CDR3 region has the DNA TGTGCCAGCAGTCCACCCAGAGTAGCGGGATATGAACGCACCGGGGAGCTGTTTTTT. This encodes CASSPPRVAGYERTGELFF.

The V gene is TRBV28, the J gene TRBJ1-1; no clear D gene. Per germline, CDR1 MDHEN and CDR2 SYDVKM. The CDR3 is 14 amino acids. The V end was cut by 8 bases, the J end by 1 base, with 14 bases between. The CDR3 loop is CASLFSSSNTEAFF. CDR3 bases: TGTGCCAGCCTCTTTTCGAGTTCGAACACTGAAGCTTTCTTT.

This rearrangement joins TRBV19 to TRBJ1-1, with a tentative D call TRBD1 (6 bases). V was pared by 3 bases and J by 0 bases, with 14 bases between. The CDR3 runs to 16 residues. Germline CDR1 is LNHDA and CDR2 is SQIVND (reference sequence). The CDR3 DNA reads TGTGCCAGTAGTATGGGGGCAGGTGGGATGAACACTGAAGCTTTCTTT. Translating it yields CASSMGAGGMNTEAFF.

V is TRBV28 and J is TRBJ1-5, with D possibly being TRBD1 (5 bases). Trimming left V 6 bases short and J 4 bases short, with 7 bases between. Germline CDR1 is MDHEN and CDR2 is SYDVKM. CDR3 size: 12 residues. CDR3 sequence (DNA): TGTGCCAGCAGAGGGGCTAATCAGCCCCAGCATTTT. It yields the protein CASRGANQPQHF.